Below, 27 T cell receptor beta chains from the same sample are listed, as sequenced in a study of T-cell memory formation after mild COVID-19. MiXCR, applied by TCRdb to the 5' RACE reads, yields one record per CDR3 protein. The data hold around 340,000 distinct CDR3 sequences, with more than 15% observed a single time. The sequenced sample consisted of PBMCs or a T cell subset sorted from them (not recorded which). Receptors were obtained from a man between 18 and 29 years old who had mild COVID-19 (a few samples of this study predate the infection). Cell type and time point are not known.

The J gene is TRBJ2-7, the V gene TRBV4-1, with 9 bases matching TRBD1. This CDR3 comprises 15 residues. The germline gives CDR1 MGHRA, CDR2 YSYEKL. Trimming cost V 1 base and J 5 bases; bases outside gene matches: 6. CDR3 bases: TGCGCCAGCAGCCAAGCCCCTGGGGACAGGGACGAGCAGTACTTC. Translated, it gives CASSQAPGDRDEQYF.

The J gene is TRBJ2-3, the V gene TRBV12-3 or TRBV12-4, with D unresolved. V lost 3 bases to trimming and J lost 6 bases, with 7 bases between them. The CDR3 has 12 amino acids. CDR3 sequence reads: CASSFAQDTQYF. Written as DNA, the CDR3 is TGTGCCAGCAGTTTTGCGCAGGATACGCAGTATTTT.

This clonotype was counted a few times. This chain joins TRBV6-5 and TRBJ1-2; D not resolved. Germline V gene data show CDR1 as MNHEY and CDR2 as SVGAGI. The CDR3 length is 13 residues. Deletions cut 6 bases from V and 5 bases from J, with 13 bases between. CDR3 region: CASRRGSGYGYTF. The DNA for the CDR3 is TGTGCCAGCAGAAGAGGCTCGGGTTATGGCTACACCTTC.

The rearrangement uses TRBV20-1 and TRBJ2-3; either TRBD1 or TRBD2 may fit D (5 bases each). This CDR3 region has 16 residues. The V end was cut by 0 bases, the J end by 1 base, with 14 bases between. Germline V gene lookup returns CDR1 DFQATT and CDR2 SNEGSKA (reference sequence). Written as DNA, the CDR3 is TGCAGTGCTAGAGATCACGGGGCTCTGGGCACAGATACGCAGTATTTT. Its protein is CSARDHGALGTDTQYF.

The rearrangement uses TRBV6-5 and TRBJ1-1; TRBD1 matches at 9 bases. This CDR3 region has 12 residues. The V gene's germline CDR1 is MNHEY and CDR2 SVGAGI. V dropped 4 bases and J dropped 11; count of bases not matched to a gene: 5. CDR3 region: CASSLEQGAAFF. The CDR3 region has the DNA TGTGCCAGCAGTTTAGAACAGGGGGCGGCTTTCTTT.

This clonotype was counted only a few times. V gene TRBV5-1 combines with J gene TRBJ1-5; 8 bases agree with TRBD1. The CDR3 consists of 14 residues. Losses at the gene ends were 0 bases for V and 7 bases for J; bases not matched to a gene: 3. CDR1 is SGHRS, CDR2 YFSETQ, per germline. CDR3: CASSLAGGEQPQHF. CDR3 nucleotide sequence: TGCGCCAGCAGCTTGGCAGGGGGCGAGCAGCCCCAGCATTTT.

The sample holds a few counts of this clonotype. V is TRBV20-1 and J is TRBJ1-1; TRBD1 agrees at 9 bases. Losses at the gene ends were 6 bases for V and 2 bases for J; bases not matched to a gene: 4. This CDR3 is 13 amino acids long. The germline V gene has CDR1 DFQATT and CDR2 SNEGSKA (reference sequence). CDR3 in amino acids: CSAETGGNTEAFF. For the CDR3, the DNA is TGCAGTGCCGAGACAGGGGGTAACACTGAAGCTTTCTTT.

V is TRBV7-8 and J is TRBJ1-2, with D maybe TRBD1 (5 bases). The germline CDR1 and CDR2 sequences are SGHVS and FQNEAQ. Trimming shortened V by 5 bases and J by 8 bases, and 30 bases separated the two germline ends. The CDR3 runs 18 residues. DNA of the CDR3: TGTGCCAGCAGCCCCATCCCCTGGCCGGGGCGCGAACATAGAGGCTACACCTTC. It is translated as CASSPIPWPGREHRGYTF.

This clonotype showed up just a few times. The rearrangement uses TRBV12-3 or TRBV12-4 and TRBJ1-5; possible D gene TRBD1, 5 bases. V lost 11 bases and J 1 base, leaving 12 bases between the germline ends. The CDR3 totals 13 residues. CDR3 in DNA: TGTGCCGCGGGTTGGGGCAGCAATCAGCCCCAGCATTTT. Translating it yields CAAGWGSNQPQHF.

This clonotype has more than one count but fewer than ten. The chain employs TRBV15 and TRBJ1-2; 7 bases agree with TRBD1. Germline V gene sequence: CDR1 LNHNV, CDR2 YYDKDF (reference sequence). This CDR3 spans 15 amino acids. The trim removed 5 bases at V and 0 bases at J, leaving 6 bases unmatched. The CDR3 DNA reads TGTGCCACCAGCGCACAACAGGGGTCTAACTATGGCTACACCTTC. It specifies CATSAQQGSNYGYTF.

The chain uses TRBV5-1 and TRBJ2-1; 10 bases fit TRBD1. V gave up 2 bases and J gave up 8 bases; unmatched junction bases: 4. CDR3 size: 14 residues. From germline, CDR1 is SGHRS and CDR2 YFSETQ. Written as DNA, the CDR3 is TGCGCCAGCAGCTTTCCGGGACAGGGGTATGAGCAGTTCTTC. Protein: CASSFPGQGYEQFF.

This sequence joins TRBV12-3 or TRBV12-4 and TRBJ1-1; tentatively, D is TRBD1 (5 bases). The CDR3 has 13 residues. The V end lost 3 bases, the J end lost 8 bases, and 13 bases lay between the germline ends. CDR3 loop: CASSFRDEGEAFF. The CDR3 DNA follows: TGTGCCAGCAGTTTCCGGGACGAAGGGGAAGCTTTCTTT.

The chain recombines TRBV10-2 with TRBJ2-1, with D perhaps TRBD1 (6 bases). CDR1 is WSHSY and CDR2 is SAAADI in the germline V gene. The CDR3 is made up of 15 amino acids. Trimming left V 8 bases short and J 7 bases short, with 21 bases between. CDR3 DNA sequence: TGCGCCAGCCTGGGGGCCAGGGGCGTAAGTAATGAGCAGTTCTTC. It specifies CASLGARGVSNEQFF.

This clonotype was observed once. V and J are TRBV5-1 and TRBJ2-4, with a possible D match to TRBD1 (5 bases). The CDR3 extends over 14 amino acids. From germline, CDR1 is SGHRS and CDR2 YFSETQ. V gave up 1 base and J gave up 6 bases, with 11 bases separating them. The CDR3 loop reads CASSLNRPGNIQYF. The DNA of the CDR3 is TGCGCCAGCAGCTTGAACAGGCCGGGAAACATTCAGTACTTC.

The chain has TRBV7-2 and TRBJ2-7, with D unresolved. Trimming shortened V by 5 bases and J by 6 bases, and 20 bases separated the two germline ends. The CDR3 totals 15 residues. Germline assignment: CDR1 SGHTA and CDR2 FQGNSA. CDR3 sequence: CASSPFPLRRGEQYF. CDR3 nucleotides: TGTGCCAGCAGCCCATTCCCGCTACGGAGAGGCGAGCAGTACTTC.

The gene calls are TRBV20-1 and TRBJ2-3; perhaps D is TRBD1 or TRBD2 (5 bases each). This CDR3 is built from 15 residues. CDR1 and CDR2 (germline): DFQATT, SNEGSKA (reference sequence). V was clipped by 5 bases and J by 1 base, with 16 bases between them. In DNA form, the CDR3 reads TGCAGTGCTGCGGGTCGGCTAGGGGGCACAGATACGCAGTATTTT. Protein: CSAAGRLGGTDTQYF.

V is TRBV20-1 and J is TRBJ2-2; TRBD2 agrees at 8 bases. The germline gives CDR1 DFQATT, CDR2 SNEGSKA (reference sequence). This CDR3 region has 15 residues. V shed 1 base and J 4 bases; nucleotides not matched to a gene: 5. CDR3 protein: CSARGLAGVTGELFF. In DNA, the CDR3 is TGCAGTGCTAGAGGCCTAGCGGGTGTCACCGGGGAGCTGTTTTTT.

This clonotype was seen more than once but under ten times. This sequence joins TRBV20-1 and TRBJ1-5; D remains ambiguous. The CDR3 covers 12 residues. Germline-derived CDR1 and CDR2 are DFQATT and SNEGSKA (reference sequence). Trimming took off 4 bases at V and 3 bases at J, with 7 bases between the two ends. The CDR3 nucleotides read TGCAGTGCTAAAATCCCCAATCAGCCCCAGCATTTT. Its translation: CSAKIPNQPQHF.

This chain connects TRBV28 to TRBJ2-1; D gene uncertain. The CDR3 covers 14 residues. Trimming cost V 5 bases and J 0 bases, with 8 bases left between them. CDR1 is MDHEN and CDR2 is SYDVKM in the germline V gene. The CDR3 loop is CASSLYLSYNEQFF. The CDR3 DNA reads TGTGCCAGCAGTCTGTACCTCTCCTACAATGAGCAGTTCTTC.

The rearrangement uses TRBV7-9 and TRBJ2-1; maybe TRBD2 (5 bases). V shed 2 bases and J shed 5 bases, with 7 bases lying between them. Looked up from germline, CDR1 is SEHNR and CDR2 is FQNEAQ (reference sequence). The CDR3 contains 13 residues. For the CDR3, the DNA is TGTGCCAGCAGCTTACGGGATAACAATGAGCAGTTCTTC. As protein: CASSLRDNNEQFF.

This clonotype came up a few times. The J gene is TRBJ2-1, the V gene TRBV4-1; 10 nucleotides agree with TRBD2. The CDR3 totals 16 residues. V was clipped by 4 bases and J by 7 bases; unmatched bases: 10. In germline, CDR1 is MGHRA, CDR2 YSYEKL. The CDR3 reads CASSPQAGGPWNEQFF. The DNA of the CDR3 is TGCGCCAGCAGCCCCCAAGCGGGGGGGCCGTGGAATGAGCAGTTCTTC.

V is TRBV10-1 and J is TRBJ2-3, with D unclear. Looked up from germline, CDR1 is WNHNN and CDR2 is SYGVQD (reference sequence). This CDR3 region has 14 residues. V was clipped by 4 bases and J by 4 bases, with 12 bases between them. The CDR3 nucleotides read TGCGCCAGCAGTGCCGGGCGAGTCTCAGATACGCAGTATTTT. This sequence encodes CASSAGRVSDTQYF.

This clonotype was seen more than once but under ten times. The rearrangement links TRBV20-1 to TRBJ1-1; D possibly corresponds to TRBD1 (5 bases). CDR1 DFQATT and CDR2 SNEGSKA come from the germline V gene (reference sequence). V was clipped by 6 bases and J by 1 base, with 18 bases between them. The CDR3 sequence is 15 residues long. CDR3 region: CSAHPRQNGNTEAFF. The CDR3 region has the DNA TGCAGTGCCCATCCCCGACAGAACGGGAACACTGAAGCTTTCTTT.

Ten or more counts support this clonotype. J is TRBJ2-1 and V is TRBV7-8; D uncertain. Trimming stripped 4 bases from V and 3 bases from J, with 13 bases between. The germline V gene has CDR1 SGHVS and CDR2 FQNEAQ. The CDR3 totals 15 residues. CDR3 bases: TGTGCCAGCAGCTCCTTGGGCGGTATCTACAATGAGCAGTTCTTC. It codes for CASSSLGGIYNEQFF.

In this sample, this clonotype turned up a few times. The chain couples TRBV6-2 or TRBV6-3 to TRBJ2-3, with D unclear. Germline CDR1 reads MNHEY; CDR2 reads SVGEGT. The CDR3 extends over 13 amino acids. V gave up 2 bases and J gave up 3 bases, with 6 bases separating them. CDR3 in DNA: TGTGCCAGCAGTTACCAAGTTACAGATACGCAGTATTTT. Translation gives CASSYQVTDTQYF.

The rearrangement joins TRBV2 to TRBJ2-6; D unresolved. V shed 2 bases and J shed 2 bases, with 13 bases lying between them. Germline CDR1 reads SNHLY; CDR2 reads FYNNEI. The CDR3 runs 17 residues. This chain's CDR3 is CASSELTLRTGANVLTF. The CDR3, as DNA: TGTGCCAGCAGTGAACTTACACTGAGGACTGGGGCCAACGTCCTGACTTTC.

There are a few counts of this clonotype. This chain uses TRBV7-6 with TRBJ2-2; unclear D gene. This CDR3 spans 17 amino acids. Trimming took off 2 bases at V and 0 bases at J, with 13 bases between the two ends. Looked up from germline, CDR1 is SGHVS and CDR2 is FNYEAQ. CDR3 nucleotides: TGTGCCAGCAGCTTACCCCCGTGGCGTTCGAACACCGGGGAGCTGTTTTTT. Encoded protein: CASSLPPWRSNTGELFF.